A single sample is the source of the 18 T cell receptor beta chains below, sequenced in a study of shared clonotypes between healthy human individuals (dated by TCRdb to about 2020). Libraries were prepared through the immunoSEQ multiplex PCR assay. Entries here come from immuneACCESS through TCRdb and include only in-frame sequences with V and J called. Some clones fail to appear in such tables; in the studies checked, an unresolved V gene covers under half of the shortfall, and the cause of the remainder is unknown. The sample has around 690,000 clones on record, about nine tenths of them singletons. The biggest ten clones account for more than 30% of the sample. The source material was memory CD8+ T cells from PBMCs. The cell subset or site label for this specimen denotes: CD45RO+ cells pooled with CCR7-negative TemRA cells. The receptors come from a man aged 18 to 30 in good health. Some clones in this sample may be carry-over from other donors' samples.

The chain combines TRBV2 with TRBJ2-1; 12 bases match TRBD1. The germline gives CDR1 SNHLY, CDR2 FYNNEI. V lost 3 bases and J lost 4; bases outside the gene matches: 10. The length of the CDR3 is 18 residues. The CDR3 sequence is CASSDGTGGLLGYNEQFF. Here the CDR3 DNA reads TGTGCCAGCAGTGACGGGACAGGGGGCCTTCTGGGTTACAATGAGCAGTTCTTC.

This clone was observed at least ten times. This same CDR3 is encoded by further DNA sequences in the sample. The CDR3 nucleotides are TGCGCCAGCAGCCAAGATGCAGGCTCCGCTGGAAACACCATATATTTT. The encoded protein is CASSQDAGSAGNTIYF. The rearrangement joins TRBV4-3 to TRBJ1-3; D is ambiguous. The CDR3 has 16 residues. Trimming left V 0 bases short and J 2 bases short, with 11 bases between. Germline V CDR1 and CDR2: LGHNA, YSLEER.

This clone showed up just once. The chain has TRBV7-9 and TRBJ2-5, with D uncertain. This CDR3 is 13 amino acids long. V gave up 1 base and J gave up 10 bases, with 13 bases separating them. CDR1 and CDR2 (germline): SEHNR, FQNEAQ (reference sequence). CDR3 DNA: TGTGCCAGCAGCTTAGGTTCTATGGCGGACCAGTACTTC. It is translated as CASSLGSMADQYF.

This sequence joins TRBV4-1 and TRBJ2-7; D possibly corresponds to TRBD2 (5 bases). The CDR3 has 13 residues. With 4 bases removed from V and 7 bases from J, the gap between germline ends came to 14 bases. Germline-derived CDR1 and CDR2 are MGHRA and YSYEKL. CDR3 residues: CASSLGHSGEQYF. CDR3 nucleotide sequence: TGCGCCAGCAGCCTAGGTCACTCGGGGGAGCAGTACTTC.

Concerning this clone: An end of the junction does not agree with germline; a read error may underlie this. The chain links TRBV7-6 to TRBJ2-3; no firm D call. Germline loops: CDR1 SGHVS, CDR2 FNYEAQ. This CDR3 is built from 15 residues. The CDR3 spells CASSLSVRLAEQLQF. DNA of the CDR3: TGTGCCAGCAGCTTAAGTGTTAGGTTGGCCGAACAACTCCAATTT.

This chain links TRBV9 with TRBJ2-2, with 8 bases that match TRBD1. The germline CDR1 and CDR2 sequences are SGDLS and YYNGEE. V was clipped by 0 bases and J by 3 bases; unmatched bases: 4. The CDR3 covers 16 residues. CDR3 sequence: CASSVGRGRDTGELFF. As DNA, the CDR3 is TGTGCCAGCAGCGTAGGCAGGGGGCGAGACACCGGGGAGCTGTTTTTT. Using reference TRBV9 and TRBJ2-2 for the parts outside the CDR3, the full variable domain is DSGVTQTPKHLITATGQRVTLRCSPRSGDLSVYWYQQSLDQGLQFLIQYYNGEERAKGNILERFSAQQFPDLHSELNLSSLELGDSALYFCASSVGRGRDTGELFFGEGSRLTVL.

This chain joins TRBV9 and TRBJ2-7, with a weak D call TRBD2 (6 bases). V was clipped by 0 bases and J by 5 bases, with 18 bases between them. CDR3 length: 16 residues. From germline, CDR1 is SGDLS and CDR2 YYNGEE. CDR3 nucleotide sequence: TGTGCCAGCAGCGTAGATCCTAGCGTGGGAATCCACGAGCAGTACTTC. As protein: CASSVDPSVGIHEQYF.

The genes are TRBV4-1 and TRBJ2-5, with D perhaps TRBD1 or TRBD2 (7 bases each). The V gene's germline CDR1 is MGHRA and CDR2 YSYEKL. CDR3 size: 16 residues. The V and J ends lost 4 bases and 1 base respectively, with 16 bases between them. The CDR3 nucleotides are TGCGCCAGCAGCCCGCGGGGGACAGATTTCCAAGAGACCCAGTACTTC. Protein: CASSPRGTDFQETQYF.

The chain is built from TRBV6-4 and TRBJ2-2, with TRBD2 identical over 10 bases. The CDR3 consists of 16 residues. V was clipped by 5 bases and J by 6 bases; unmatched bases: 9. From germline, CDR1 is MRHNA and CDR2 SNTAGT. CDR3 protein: CASSPTTSGLSGELFF. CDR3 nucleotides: TGTGCCAGCAGTCCCACGACTAGCGGGTTGTCCGGGGAGCTGTTTTTT.

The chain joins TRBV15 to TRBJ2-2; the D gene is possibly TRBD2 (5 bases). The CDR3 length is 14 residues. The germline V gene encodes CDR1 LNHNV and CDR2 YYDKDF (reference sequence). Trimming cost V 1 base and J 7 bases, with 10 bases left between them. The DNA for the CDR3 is TGTGCCACCAGCAGAGTACTAGAGGGCGGGGAGCTGTTTTTT. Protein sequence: CATSRVLEGGELFF.

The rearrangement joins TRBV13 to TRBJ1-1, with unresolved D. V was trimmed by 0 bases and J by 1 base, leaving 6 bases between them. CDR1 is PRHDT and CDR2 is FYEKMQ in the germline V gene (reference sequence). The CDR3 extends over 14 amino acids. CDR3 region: CASSLGKGNTEAFF. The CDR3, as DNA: TGTGCCAGCAGCTTAGGCAAGGGGAACACTGAAGCTTTCTTT.

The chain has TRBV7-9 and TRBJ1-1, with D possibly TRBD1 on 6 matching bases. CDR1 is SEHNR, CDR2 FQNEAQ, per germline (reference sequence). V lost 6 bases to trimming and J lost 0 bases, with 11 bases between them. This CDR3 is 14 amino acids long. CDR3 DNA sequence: TGTGCCAGCAGTACCGGGGGGCTGAACACTGAAGCTTTCTTT. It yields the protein CASSTGGLNTEAFF. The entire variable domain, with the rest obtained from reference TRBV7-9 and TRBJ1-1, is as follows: DTGVSQNPRHKITKRGQNVTFRCDPISEHNRLYWYRQTLGQGPEFLTYFQNEAQLEKSRLLSDRFSAERPKGSFSTLEIQRTEQGDSAMYLCASSTGGLNTEAFFGQGTRLTVV.

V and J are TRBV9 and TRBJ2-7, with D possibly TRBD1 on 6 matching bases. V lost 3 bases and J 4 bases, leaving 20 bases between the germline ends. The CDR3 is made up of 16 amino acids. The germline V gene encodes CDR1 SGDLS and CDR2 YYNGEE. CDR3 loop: CASSAGDTGLDYEQYF. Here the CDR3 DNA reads TGTGCCAGCAGCGCAGGGGACACCGGATTGGATTACGAGCAGTACTTC.

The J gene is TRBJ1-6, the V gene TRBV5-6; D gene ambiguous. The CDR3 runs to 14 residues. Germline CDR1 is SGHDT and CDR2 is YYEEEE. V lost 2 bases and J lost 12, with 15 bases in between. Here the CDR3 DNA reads TGTGCCAGCAGCTTTTTTTCCAGCGGGCGACCCCTCCACTTT. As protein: CASSFFSSGRPLHF. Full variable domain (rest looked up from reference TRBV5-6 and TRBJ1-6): DAGVTQSPTHLIKTRGQQVTLRCSPKSGHDTVSWYQQALGQGPQFIFQYYEEEERQRGNFPDRFSGHQFPNYSSELNVNALLLGDSALYLCASSFFSSGRPLHFGNGTRLTVT.

The CDR3 loop is CASSQATSFDRPDTQYF. The CDR3 nucleotides read TGCGCCAGCAGCCAAGCCACCAGTTTTGACAGGCCAGATACGCAGTATTTT. V gene TRBV4-1 combines with J gene TRBJ2-3, with a tentative D call TRBD1 (6 bases). CDR3 length: 17 amino acids. V dropped 1 base and J dropped 4 bases, with 18 bases sitting between them. CDR1 is MGHRA and CDR2 is YSYEKL in the germline V gene.

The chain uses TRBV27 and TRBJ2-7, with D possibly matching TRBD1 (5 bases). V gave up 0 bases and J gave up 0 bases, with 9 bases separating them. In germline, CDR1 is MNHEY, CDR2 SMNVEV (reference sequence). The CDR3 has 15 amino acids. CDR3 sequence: CASSLSGRASYEQYF. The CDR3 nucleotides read TGTGCCAGCAGTTTATCTGGCAGGGCCTCCTACGAGCAGTACTTC.

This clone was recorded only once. CDR3 DNA: TGCGCCAGCAGCCCCCGGGACCGCGTTGATGAGCAGTTCTTC. It codes for CASSPRDRVDEQFF. The chain joins TRBV4-1 to TRBJ2-1, with D possibly called TRBD1 or TRBD2 (5 bases each). CDR1 and CDR2 (germline): MGHRA, YSYEKL. Trimming removed 4 bases from V and 8 bases from J, with 15 bases in between. The CDR3 extends over 14 amino acids.

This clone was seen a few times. The CDR3 sequence is CASSLWRSSYNEQFF. As DNA, the CDR3 is TGTGCCAGCAGTTTGTGGAGGAGCTCCTACAATGAGCAGTTCTTC. The V and J genes are TRBV28 and TRBJ2-1, with D tentatively TRBD2 (5 bases). Germline assignment: CDR1 MDHEN and CDR2 SYDVKM. The CDR3 sequence is 15 residues long. V was shortened by 3 bases and J by 0 bases, with 9 bases between the two germline ends.